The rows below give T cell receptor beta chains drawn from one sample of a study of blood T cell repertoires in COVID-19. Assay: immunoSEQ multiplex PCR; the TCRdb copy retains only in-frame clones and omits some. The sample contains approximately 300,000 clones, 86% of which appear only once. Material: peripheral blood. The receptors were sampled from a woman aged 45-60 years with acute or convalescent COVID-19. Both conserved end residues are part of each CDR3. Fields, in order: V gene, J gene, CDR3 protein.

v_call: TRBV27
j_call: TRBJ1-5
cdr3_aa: CASSLTRGNWGNQPQHF

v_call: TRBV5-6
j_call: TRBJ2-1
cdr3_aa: CASSLRELAYQGNEQFF

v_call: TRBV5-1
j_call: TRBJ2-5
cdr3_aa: CASSFLSSGSGETQYF

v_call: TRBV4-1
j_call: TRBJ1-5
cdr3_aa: CASSQVWDRDVWPQHF

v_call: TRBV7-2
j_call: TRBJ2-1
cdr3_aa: CASSAGSSSNEQFF

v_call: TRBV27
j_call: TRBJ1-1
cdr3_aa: CASSLFGQLNTEAFF

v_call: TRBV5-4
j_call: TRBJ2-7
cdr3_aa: CASSPGTALYEQYF

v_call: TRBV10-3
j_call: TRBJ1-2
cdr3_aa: CAIGQGLQAYGYTF

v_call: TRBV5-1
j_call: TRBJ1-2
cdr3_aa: CASSLAGHPQDNYGYTF

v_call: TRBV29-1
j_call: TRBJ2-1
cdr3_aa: CSVATTSPDQSSGQFF

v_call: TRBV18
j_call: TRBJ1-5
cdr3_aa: CASSPTGGGGQPQHF

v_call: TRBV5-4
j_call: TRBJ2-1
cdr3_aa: CASSLALAGGMDNEQFF

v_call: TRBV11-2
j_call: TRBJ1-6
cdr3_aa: CASRPRGGVYNSPLHF

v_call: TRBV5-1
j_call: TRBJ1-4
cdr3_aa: CASRPTGADNEKLFF

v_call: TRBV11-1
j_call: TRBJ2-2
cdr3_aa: CASSLGTPNTGELFF

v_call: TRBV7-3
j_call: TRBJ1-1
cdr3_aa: CASSSTTSSGEAFF